What follows are 15 T cell receptor beta chains derived from one specimen sequenced in a study of T-cell reconstitution after alpha-beta-depleted transplantation in children. The authors prepared the TCRbeta library with unique molecular identifiers. TCRdb called the PCR reads again in MiXCR, with one record for every CDR3 protein. Among almost 500,000 distinct CDR3 sequences listed, roughly a tenth were seen once. The input for sequencing was PBMCs, taken before TCRalphabeta/CD19-depleted stem cell transplant. These receptors all come from a child younger than 10 with inherited bone marrow failure, due to receive a stem cell transplant.

The table lists this clonotype with a few counts. The chain links TRBV29-1 to TRBJ2-5; D unresolved. CDR3 length: 14 amino acids. Germline V gene data show CDR1 as SQVTM and CDR2 as ANQGSEA. With 6 bases removed from V and 4 bases from J, the gap between germline ends came to 18 bases. CDR3: CSVPHGGPGETQYF. CDR3 nucleotides: TGCAGCGTCCCCCACGGCGGCCCCGGAGAGACCCAGTACTTC.

In this sample, this clonotype turned up many times. The rearrangement uses TRBV7-2 and TRBJ2-5; 9 bases map to TRBD2. The ends lost 5 bases at V and 1 base at J; junction bases unmatched: 8. Germline CDR1 is SGHTA and CDR2 is FQGNSA. The CDR3 loop spans 16 amino acids. In DNA, the CDR3 is TGTGCCAGCAGCACGAACGGACTAGCGACCCAAGAGACCCAGTACTTC. This translates into CASSTNGLATQETQYF.

In the case of this clonotype: With a much larger clone just one base away, this may be a read error. The chain joins TRBV12-3 or TRBV12-4 to TRBJ2-1; D remains ambiguous. Deletions cut 1 base from V and 5 bases from J, with 9 bases between. The CDR3 spans 14 residues. The CDR3 region is CASSLGGKDNEQFF. The CDR3 DNA is TGTGCCAGCAGTTTAGGGGGTAAGGACAATGAGCAGTTCTTC.

This clonotype was recorded many times. This chain links TRBV5-4 with TRBJ2-7, with TRBD2 matching over 7 bases. V trimming: 5 bases; J trimming: 6 bases; junction bases outside the gene matches: 14. Germline values: CDR1 SGHNT, CDR2 YYREEE (reference sequence). The CDR3 has 15 residues. The CDR3 DNA is TGTGCCAGCAGGTCTGACGCGGGGGAGTGGGGCGAGCAGTACTTC. As protein: CASRSDAGEWGEQYF.

Ten or more counts support this clonotype. The chain joins TRBV27 to TRBJ1-1, with D unclear. Germline V gives CDR1 MNHEY, CDR2 SMNVEV (reference sequence). This CDR3 region has 13 residues. V lost 7 bases to trimming and J lost 3 bases, with 12 bases between them. CDR3: CASTLAFDTEAFF. In nucleotides, the CDR3 is TGTGCCAGCACCTTGGCGTTTGACACTGAAGCTTTCTTT.

The table lists this clonotype with many counts. The V gene is TRBV12-3 or TRBV12-4, the J gene TRBJ2-2; the D is unclear. V was cut by 7 bases and J by 7 bases, with 7 bases left in between. This CDR3 has 11 amino acids. CDR3 loop: CASILDGELFF. CDR3 coding DNA: TGTGCCAGCATCTTGGACGGGGAGCTGTTTTTT.

This clonotype was detected ten times or more. This chain links TRBV20-1 with TRBJ2-7; a possible D gene is TRBD2 (7 bases). V lost 3 bases and J 7 bases, leaving 16 bases between the germline ends. The CDR3 totals 13 residues. Germline CDR1 reads DFQATT; CDR2 reads SNEGSKA (reference sequence). The CDR3 coding sequence is TGCAGTGCTAGTTGGGGGGCGGGGGTAGAGCAGTACTTC. Protein sequence: CSASWGAGVEQYF.

This clonotype was recorded at least ten times. V is TRBV9 and J is TRBJ2-1, with 10 bases lining up with TRBD2. Germline V gene sequence: CDR1 SGDLS, CDR2 YYNGEE. The length of the CDR3 is 16 residues. Trimming took 0 bases from V and 5 from J; bases not matched to a gene: 5. This CDR3 reads CASSVAGSGRNNEQFF. The CDR3 coding sequence is TGTGCCAGCAGCGTAGCCGGTAGCGGGAGGAACAATGAGCAGTTCTTC. Variable domain in full (rest from reference TRBV9 and TRBJ2-1): DSGVTQTPKHLITATGQRVTLRCSPRSGDLSVYWYQQSLDQGLQFLIQYYNGEERAKGNILERFSAQQFPDLHSELNLSSLELGDSALYFCASSVAGSGRNNEQFFGPGTRLTVL.

This clonotype was counted many times. This chain joins TRBV4-3 and TRBJ2-7; TRBD1 matches 8 bases. Unmatched junction bases numbered 5, after V lost 1 base and J lost 3 bases. The CDR3 contains 15 residues. Germline V lookup: CDR1 LGHNA, CDR2 YSLEER. DNA for the CDR3: TGCGCCAGCAGCCAAGGCCACAGGGGGAGCTACGAGCAGTACTTC. This sequence encodes CASSQGHRGSYEQYF.

This clonotype has ten or more counts. In DNA form, the CDR3 reads TGCGCCAGCAGCTTACGAGGGGGCGGGTTTGCTAATGAAAAACTGTTTTTT. Protein sequence: CASSLRGGGFANEKLFF. The chain joins TRBV5-1 to TRBJ1-4; 7 bases are a match to TRBD1. The CDR3 extends over 17 amino acids. V lost 2 bases and J lost 3; bases outside the gene matches: 10. CDR1 is SGHRS, CDR2 YFSETQ, per germline.

This clonotype was counted many times. The chain combines TRBV12-3 or TRBV12-4 with TRBJ1-1; D is ambiguous. CDR3 length equals 15 residues. The germline V and J ends were trimmed by 0 bases and 3 bases, with 11 bases remaining between them. This chain's CDR3 is CASSLAVGRYTEAFF. CDR3 in DNA: TGTGCCAGCAGTTTAGCGGTAGGTCGGTACACTGAAGCTTTCTTT.

At least ten counts were recorded for this clonotype. V is TRBV5-6 and J is TRBJ1-1; TRBD1 matches 9 bases. Losses at the gene ends were 3 bases for V and 3 bases for J; bases not matched to a gene: 9. The CDR3 is 16 amino acids. Per germline, CDR1 SGHDT and CDR2 YYEEEE. The CDR3 spells CASSSDPTGGYTEAFF. DNA for the CDR3: TGTGCCAGCAGCTCGGACCCGACAGGGGGATACACTGAAGCTTTCTTT. The full variable domain, with the rest looked up from reference TRBV5-6 and TRBJ1-1, is DAGVTQSPTHLIKTRGQQVTLRCSPKSGHDTVSWYQQALGQGPQFIFQYYEEEERQRGNFPDRFSGHQFPNYSSELNVNALLLGDSALYLCASSSDPTGGYTEAFFGQGTRLTVV.

This clonotype was recorded many times. The chain employs TRBV4-3 and TRBJ2-1, with D tentatively TRBD2 (6 bases). This CDR3 region has 16 residues. Germline V gene sequence: CDR1 LGHNA, CDR2 YSLEER. V lost 0 bases and J lost 1, with 10 bases in between. The CDR3 loop is CASSQDGGRSYNEQFF. The CDR3 region has the DNA TGCGCCAGCAGCCAAGACGGAGGGAGGTCCTACAATGAGCAGTTCTTC.

This clonotype was counted ten times or more. The V call is TRBV10-2, the J call TRBJ1-1; possibly TRBD1 for D (6 bases). The CDR3 is made up of 15 amino acids. Between the trimmed V and J ends, which lost 3 bases and 3 bases, there was a span of 14 bases. CDR1 and CDR2 from the germline V gene are WSHSY and SAAADI. CDR3 protein: CASSDRQVEDTEAFF. The CDR3 nucleotides read TGCGCCAGCAGTGACCGACAGGTGGAGGACACTGAAGCTTTCTTT.

In this sample, this clonotype turned up many times. V gene TRBV15 combines with J gene TRBJ2-7; D is undetermined. V lost 0 bases, J lost 4 bases, and 7 bases lay in between. CDR1 LNHNV and CDR2 YYDKDF come from the germline V gene (reference sequence). This CDR3 region has 13 residues. CDR3 coding DNA: TGTGCCACCAGCAGAGATAAAGGGTACGAGCAGTACTTC. Its protein product is CATSRDKGYEQYF.